This entry describes one T cell receptor beta chain. The antigen remains unidentified. These data are taken from a study of T cell responses to AZD1222 COVID-19 vaccine. Notes on the study in general: Reportedly, nearly half of unique spike TCRs recognized epitopes outside B.1.351/B.1.1.7 mutations. Recipients of AZD1222 seropositive at baseline numbered only 5 to 7.

The ends were cut back, 6 bases at V and 0 bases at J, with 12 bases in the middle. Germline V lookup: CDR1 LGHNA, CDR2 YNFKEQ. CDR3 length: 14 residues. Some clones are missing from TCRdb's copy, which holds only in-frame ones; the method was immunoSEQ multiplex PCR. There are approximately 130,000 clones in the sample; nearly 90% occur only once, and more than 5.5% lies in the top ten. J is TRBJ2-7 and V is TRBV4-2; D unresolved. The material was peripheral blood, obtained 28 days after the second AZD1222 dose. The receptor was derived from an adult who received the AZD1222 COVID-19 vaccine. CDR3 region: CASRSGGSSYEQYF. CDR3 DNA sequence: TGTGCCAGCAGGTCGGGCGGTAGCTCCTACGAGCAGTACTTC.